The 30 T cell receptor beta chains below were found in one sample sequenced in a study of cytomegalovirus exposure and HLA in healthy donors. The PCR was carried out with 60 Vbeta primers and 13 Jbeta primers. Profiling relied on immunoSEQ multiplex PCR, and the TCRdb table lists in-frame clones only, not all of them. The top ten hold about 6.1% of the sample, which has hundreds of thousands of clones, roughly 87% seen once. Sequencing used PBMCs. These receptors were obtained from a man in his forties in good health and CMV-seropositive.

CDR3 region: CASSRQAGGKNIQYF. As DNA, the CDR3 is TGTGCCAGCAGCCGCCAAGCGGGTGGGAAAAACATTCAGTACTTC. The chain couples TRBV11-2 to TRBJ2-4, with a possible D match to TRBD2 (6 bases). V lost 5 bases and J lost 4, with 15 bases in between. Germline CDR1 SGHAT, CDR2 FQNNGV. The CDR3 consists of 15 residues. Full variable domain (missing parts from reference TRBV11-2 and TRBJ2-4): EAGVAQSPRYKIIEKRQSVAFWCNPISGHATLYWYQQILGQGPKLLIQFQNNGVVDDSQLPKDRFSAERLKGVDSTLKIQPAKLEDSAVYLCASSRQAGGKNIQYFGAGTRLSVL.

The CDR3 nucleotides read TGTGCCAGCACGAAGCGGGAGGGCCCCGCCGGGGAGCTGTTTTTT. It encodes CASTKREGPAGELFF. The chain joins TRBV9 to TRBJ2-2, with TRBD2 identical over 10 bases. The V gene end was trimmed by 6 bases and the J gene end by 6 bases; junction bases not matched to a gene: 8. This CDR3 comprises 15 residues. CDR1 is SGDLS, CDR2 YYNGEE, per germline.

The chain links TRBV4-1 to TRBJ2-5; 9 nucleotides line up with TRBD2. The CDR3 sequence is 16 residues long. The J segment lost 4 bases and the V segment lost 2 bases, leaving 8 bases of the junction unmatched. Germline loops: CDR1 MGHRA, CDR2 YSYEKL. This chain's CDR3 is CASSQPGTSPRETQYF. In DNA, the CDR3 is TGCGCCAGCAGCCAACCCGGGACTAGCCCCAGAGAGACCCAGTACTTC.

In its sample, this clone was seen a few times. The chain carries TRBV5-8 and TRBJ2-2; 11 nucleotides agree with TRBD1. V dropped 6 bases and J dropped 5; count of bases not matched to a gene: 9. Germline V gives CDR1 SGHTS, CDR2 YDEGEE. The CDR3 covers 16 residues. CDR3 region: CASTVSGTGGTGELFF. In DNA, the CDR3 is TGTGCCAGCACCGTTTCCGGGACAGGGGGGACCGGGGAGCTGTTTTTT.

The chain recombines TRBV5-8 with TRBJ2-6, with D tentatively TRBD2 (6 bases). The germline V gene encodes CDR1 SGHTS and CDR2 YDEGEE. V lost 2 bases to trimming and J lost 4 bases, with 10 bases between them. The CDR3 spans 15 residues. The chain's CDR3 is CASSLGGSGANVLTF. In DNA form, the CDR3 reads TGTGCCAGCAGCTTAGGAGGGTCCGGGGCCAACGTCCTGACTTTC.

Here the CDR3 reads CASRRDFTDTQYF. In nucleotides, the CDR3 is TGTGCCAGCAGAAGAGACTTCACAGATACGCAGTATTTT. The chain couples TRBV6-5 to TRBJ2-3; D gene ambiguous. V was cut by 6 bases and J by 2 bases, with 9 bases left in between. Germline V gives CDR1 MNHEY, CDR2 SVGAGI. The CDR3 has 13 residues.

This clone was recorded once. CDR3 residues: CASSVTGSYGYTF. The CDR3 DNA reads TGTGCCAGCAGCGTAACAGGGTCCTATGGCTACACCTTC. This chain uses TRBV5-4 with TRBJ1-2; weak D call: TRBD1 (6 bases). The germline gives CDR1 SGHNT, CDR2 YYREEE (reference sequence). Trimming removed 4 bases at V and 4 bases at J, with 11 bases between. This CDR3 has 13 amino acids.

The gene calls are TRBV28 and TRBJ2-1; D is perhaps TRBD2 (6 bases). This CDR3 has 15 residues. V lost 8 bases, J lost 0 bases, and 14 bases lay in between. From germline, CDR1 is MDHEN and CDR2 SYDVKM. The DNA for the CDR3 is TGTGCCAGCCGCGGGGTACGGAGCTCCTACAATGAGCAGTTCTTC. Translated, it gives CASRGVRSSYNEQFF.

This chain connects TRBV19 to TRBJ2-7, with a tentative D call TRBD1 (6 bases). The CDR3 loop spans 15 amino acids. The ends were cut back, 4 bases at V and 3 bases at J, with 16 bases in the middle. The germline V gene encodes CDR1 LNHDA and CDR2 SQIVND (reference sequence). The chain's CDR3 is CASSKDPGRGYEQYF. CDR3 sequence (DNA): TGTGCCAGTAGTAAGGACCCCGGCAGGGGCTACGAGCAGTACTTC.

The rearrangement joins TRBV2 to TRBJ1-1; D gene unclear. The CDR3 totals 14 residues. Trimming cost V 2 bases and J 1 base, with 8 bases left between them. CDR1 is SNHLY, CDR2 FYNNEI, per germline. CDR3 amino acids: CASSELRRNTEAFF. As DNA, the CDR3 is TGTGCCAGCAGTGAACTTCGGAGGAACACTGAAGCTTTCTTT.

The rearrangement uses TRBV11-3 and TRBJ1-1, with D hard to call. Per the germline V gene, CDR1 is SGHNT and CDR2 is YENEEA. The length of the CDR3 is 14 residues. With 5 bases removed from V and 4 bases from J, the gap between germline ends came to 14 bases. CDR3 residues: CASSPAPAGTEAFF. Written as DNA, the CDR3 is TGTGCCAGCAGCCCCGCGCCGGCGGGCACTGAAGCTTTCTTT. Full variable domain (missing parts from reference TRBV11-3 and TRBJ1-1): EAGVVQSPRYKIIEKKQPVAFWCNPISGHNTLYWYLQNLGQGPELLIRYENEEAVDDSQLPKDRFSAERLKGVDSTLKIQPAELGDSAVYLCASSPAPAGTEAFFGQGTRLTVV.

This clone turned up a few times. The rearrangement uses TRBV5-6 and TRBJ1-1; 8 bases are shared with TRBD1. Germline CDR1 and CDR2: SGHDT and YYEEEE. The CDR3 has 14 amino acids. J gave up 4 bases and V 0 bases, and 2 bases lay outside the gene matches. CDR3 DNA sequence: TGTGCCAGCAGCTTGGGACAGGGGCCCACTGAAGCTTTCTTT. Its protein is CASSLGQGPTEAFF.

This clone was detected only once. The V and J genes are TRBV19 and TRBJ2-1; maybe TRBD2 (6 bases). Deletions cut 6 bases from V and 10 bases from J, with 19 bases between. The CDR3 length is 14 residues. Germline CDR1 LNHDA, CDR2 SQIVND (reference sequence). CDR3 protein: CASRGRGPAMEQFF. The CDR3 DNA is TGTGCCAGTAGGGGGCGGGGACCTGCAATGGAGCAGTTCTTC.

The CDR3, as DNA: TGTGCCAGCAGCCCAGGTTTTGGCTACACCTTC. Its protein product is CASSPGFGYTF. The J gene is TRBJ1-2, the V gene TRBV6-6; D is undetermined. Trimming took off 6 bases at V and 7 bases at J, with 9 bases between the two ends. The germline CDR1 and CDR2 sequences are MNHNY and SVGAGI (reference sequence). CDR3 length: 11 amino acids.

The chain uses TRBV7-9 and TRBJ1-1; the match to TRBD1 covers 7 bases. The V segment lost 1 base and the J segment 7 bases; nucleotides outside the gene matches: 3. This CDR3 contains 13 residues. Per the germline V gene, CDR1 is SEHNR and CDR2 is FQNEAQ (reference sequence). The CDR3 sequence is CASSLGTGVEAFF. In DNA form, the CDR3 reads TGTGCCAGCAGCTTAGGGACAGGAGTTGAAGCTTTCTTT.

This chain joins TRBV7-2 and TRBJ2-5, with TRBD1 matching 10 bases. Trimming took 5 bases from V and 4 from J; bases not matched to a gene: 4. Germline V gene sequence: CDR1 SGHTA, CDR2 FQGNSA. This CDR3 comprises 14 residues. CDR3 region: CASSKDRGRETQYF. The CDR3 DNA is TGTGCCAGCAGCAAGGACAGGGGGAGAGAGACCCAGTACTTC.

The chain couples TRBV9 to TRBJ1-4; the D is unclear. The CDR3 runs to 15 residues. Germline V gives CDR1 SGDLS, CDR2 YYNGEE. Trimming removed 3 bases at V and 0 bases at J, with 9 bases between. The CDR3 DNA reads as TGTGCCAGCAGCGCTTCAGGTTCAACTAATGAAAAACTGTTTTTT. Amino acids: CASSASGSTNEKLFF.

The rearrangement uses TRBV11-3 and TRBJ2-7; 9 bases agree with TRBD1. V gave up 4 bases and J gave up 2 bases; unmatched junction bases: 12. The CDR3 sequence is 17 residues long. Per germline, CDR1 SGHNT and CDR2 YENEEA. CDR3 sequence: CASSSRPGQGDPYEQYF. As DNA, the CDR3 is TGTGCCAGCAGCTCCCGCCCGGGACAGGGTGATCCCTACGAGCAGTACTTC. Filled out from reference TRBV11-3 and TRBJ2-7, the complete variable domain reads EAGVVQSPRYKIIEKKQPVAFWCNPISGHNTLYWYLQNLGQGPELLIRYENEEAVDDSQLPKDRFSAERLKGVDSTLKIQPAELGDSAVYLCASSSRPGQGDPYEQYFGPGTRLTVT.

CDR3 region: CASSFGGKGLEPQHF. CDR3 coding DNA: TGTGCCAGCAGTTTCGGGGGGAAGGGCTTGGAGCCCCAGCATTTT. V is TRBV27 and J is TRBJ1-5; TRBD1 might be the D (5 bases). Germline V lookup: CDR1 MNHEY, CDR2 SMNVEV (reference sequence). Trimming shortened V by 3 bases and J by 8 bases, and 17 bases separated the two germline ends. The CDR3 totals 15 residues.

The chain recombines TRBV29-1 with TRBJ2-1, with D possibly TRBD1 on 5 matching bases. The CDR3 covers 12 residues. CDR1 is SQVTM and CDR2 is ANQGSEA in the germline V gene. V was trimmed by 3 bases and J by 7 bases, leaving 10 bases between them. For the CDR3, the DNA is TGCAGCGTTGATCAGGGTCTAAATGAGCAGTTCTTC. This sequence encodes CSVDQGLNEQFF.

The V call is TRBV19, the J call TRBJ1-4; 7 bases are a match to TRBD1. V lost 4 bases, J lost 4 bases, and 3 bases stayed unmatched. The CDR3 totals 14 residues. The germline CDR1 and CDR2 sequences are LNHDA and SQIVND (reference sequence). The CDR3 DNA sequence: TGTGCCAGTAGTACGGGACAGAATAATGAAAAACTGTTTTTT. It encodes CASSTGQNNEKLFF. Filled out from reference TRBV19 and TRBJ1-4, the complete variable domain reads DGGITQSPKYLFRKEGQNVTLSCEQNLNHDAMYWYRQDPGQGLRLIYYSQIVNDFQKGDIAEGYSVSREKKESFPLTVTSAQKNPTAFYLCASSTGQNNEKLFFGSGTQLSVL.

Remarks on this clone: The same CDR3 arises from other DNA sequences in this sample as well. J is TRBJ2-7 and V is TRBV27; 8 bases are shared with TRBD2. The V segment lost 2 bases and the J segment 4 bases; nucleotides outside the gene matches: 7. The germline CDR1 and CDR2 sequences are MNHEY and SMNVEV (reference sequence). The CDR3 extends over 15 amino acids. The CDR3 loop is CASSLMASGFYEQYF. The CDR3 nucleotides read TGTGCCAGCAGTTTAATGGCTAGCGGGTTTTACGAGCAGTACTTC.

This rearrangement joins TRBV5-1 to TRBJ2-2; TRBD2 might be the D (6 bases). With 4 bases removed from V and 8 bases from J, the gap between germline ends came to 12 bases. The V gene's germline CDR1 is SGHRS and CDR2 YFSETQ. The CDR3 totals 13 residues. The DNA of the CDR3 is TGCGCCAGCAGCCTGTGGGGGGTAGGGGAGCTGTTTTTT. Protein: CASSLWGVGELFF. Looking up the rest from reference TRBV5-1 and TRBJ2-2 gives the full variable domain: KAGVTQTPRYLIKTRGQQVTLSCSPISGHRSVSWYQQTPGQGLQFLFEYFSETQRNKGNFPGRFSGRQFSNSRSEMNVSTLELGDSALYLCASSLWGVGELFFGEGSRLTVL.

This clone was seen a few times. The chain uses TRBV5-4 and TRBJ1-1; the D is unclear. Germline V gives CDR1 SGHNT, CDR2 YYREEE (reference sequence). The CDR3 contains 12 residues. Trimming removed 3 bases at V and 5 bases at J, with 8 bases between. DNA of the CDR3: TGTGCCAGCAGCTCCGGAGAGACTGAAGCTTTCTTT. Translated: CASSSGETEAFF.

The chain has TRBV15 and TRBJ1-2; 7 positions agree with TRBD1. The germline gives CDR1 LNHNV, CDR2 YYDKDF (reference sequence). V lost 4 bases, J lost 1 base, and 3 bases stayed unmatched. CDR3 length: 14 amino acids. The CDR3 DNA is TGTGCCACCAGCACCGGGACAGTTAACTATGGCTACACCTTC. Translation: CATSTGTVNYGYTF.

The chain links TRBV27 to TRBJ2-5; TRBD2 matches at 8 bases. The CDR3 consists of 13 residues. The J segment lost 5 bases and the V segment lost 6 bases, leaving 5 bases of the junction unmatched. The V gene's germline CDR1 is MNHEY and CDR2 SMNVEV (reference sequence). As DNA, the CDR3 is TGTGCCAGCAGCGGGAGGGGTAGGGAGACCCAGTACTTC. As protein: CASSGRGRETQYF.

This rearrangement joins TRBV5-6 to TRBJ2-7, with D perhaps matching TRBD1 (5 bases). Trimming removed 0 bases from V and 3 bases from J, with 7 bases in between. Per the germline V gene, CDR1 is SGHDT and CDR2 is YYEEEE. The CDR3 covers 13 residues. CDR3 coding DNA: TGTGCCAGCAGCTTGGCAGGGAACTACGAGCAGTACTTC. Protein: CASSLAGNYEQYF.

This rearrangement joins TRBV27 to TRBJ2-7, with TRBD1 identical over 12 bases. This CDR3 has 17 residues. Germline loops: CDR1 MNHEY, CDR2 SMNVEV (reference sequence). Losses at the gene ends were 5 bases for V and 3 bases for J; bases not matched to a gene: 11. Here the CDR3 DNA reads TGTGCCAGCAGTCCATCGTCCGGGACAGGGGGCAGCTACGAGCAGTACTTC. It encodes CASSPSSGTGGSYEQYF.

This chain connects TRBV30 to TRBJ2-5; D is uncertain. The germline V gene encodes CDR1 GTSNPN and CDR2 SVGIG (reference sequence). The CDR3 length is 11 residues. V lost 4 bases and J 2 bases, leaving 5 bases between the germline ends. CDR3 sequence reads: CAWTVQETQYF. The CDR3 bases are TGTGCCTGGACCGTACAAGAGACCCAGTACTTC.

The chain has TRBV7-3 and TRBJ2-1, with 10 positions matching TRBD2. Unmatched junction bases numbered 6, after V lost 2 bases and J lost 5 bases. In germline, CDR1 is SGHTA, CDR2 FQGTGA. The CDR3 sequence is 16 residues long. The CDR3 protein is CASSLESGLADNEQFF. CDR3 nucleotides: TGTGCCAGCAGCTTAGAGTCAGGACTAGCGGACAATGAGCAGTTCTTC.